The clone carrying this T cell receptor beta chain has ten or more counts. Its cognate antigen is unknown. Germline V gene data show CDR1 as MNHEY and CDR2 as SVGEGT. V shed 1 base and J shed 5 bases, with 20 bases lying between them. The CDR3 has 17 amino acids. These data belong to a study of T cells in Graves' hyperthyroidism and ophthalmopathy. As for the study in general: The authors collected peripheral blood at initial diagnosis, before any treatment.

Study-level findings and limits: Stable hyperthyroidism was separated from ophthalmopathy by a model based on 13 V-J features.

There were TCR beta CDR3 regions amplified from RNA transcripts. HTBI primers were used for first-round RT-PCR of the TCR CDR3. TCRdb passed the multiplex PCR reads through MiXCR, listing each CDR3 protein once. The table has fewer than 750,000 distinct CDR3 sequences, more than 12% seen once. The sequencing input was blood. The J gene is TRBJ1-1, the V gene TRBV6-2 or TRBV6-3, with D perhaps TRBD1 (6 bases). This sequence was found in a woman aged 50 to 60 with Graves' ophthalmopathy. CDR3 protein: CASSYFPWGRGRTEAFF. The CDR3 DNA follows: TGTGCCAGCAGTTACTTCCCCTGGGGGCGCGGGCGGACTGAAGCTTTCTTT.